This T cell receptor (beta chain) was documented in a study of cytomegalovirus exposure and HLA in healthy donors. Study-level points and caveats: With high specificity and sensitivity, the classifier reportedly diagnosed cytomegalovirus status. Researchers reported from a later analysis that most CMV-associated TCR beta chains appeared HLA-restricted.

J gave up 8 bases and V 1 base, and 11 bases lay outside the gene matches. This CDR3 has 16 amino acids. Germline loops: CDR1 SGHVS, CDR2 FNYEAQ. Remarks on this clone: Its antigen is as yet unknown.

The PCR used 60 Vbeta and 13 Jbeta primers. TCRdb's copy holds only in-frame clones and misses some; the assay was immunoSEQ multiplex PCR. The sample has 150,000 or so clones; roughly 77% are singletons. The sequence was obtained from a man aged 45 to 65 in good health and CMV-seropositive. V gene TRBV7-6 combines with J gene TRBJ2-5; 9 positions agree with TRBD2. Sequenced sample: PBMCs. The CDR3 DNA reads TGTGCCAGCAGCTTAGGTAGCGGGGGACCCCGTGATACCCAGTACTTC. This encodes CASSLGSGGPRDTQYF.